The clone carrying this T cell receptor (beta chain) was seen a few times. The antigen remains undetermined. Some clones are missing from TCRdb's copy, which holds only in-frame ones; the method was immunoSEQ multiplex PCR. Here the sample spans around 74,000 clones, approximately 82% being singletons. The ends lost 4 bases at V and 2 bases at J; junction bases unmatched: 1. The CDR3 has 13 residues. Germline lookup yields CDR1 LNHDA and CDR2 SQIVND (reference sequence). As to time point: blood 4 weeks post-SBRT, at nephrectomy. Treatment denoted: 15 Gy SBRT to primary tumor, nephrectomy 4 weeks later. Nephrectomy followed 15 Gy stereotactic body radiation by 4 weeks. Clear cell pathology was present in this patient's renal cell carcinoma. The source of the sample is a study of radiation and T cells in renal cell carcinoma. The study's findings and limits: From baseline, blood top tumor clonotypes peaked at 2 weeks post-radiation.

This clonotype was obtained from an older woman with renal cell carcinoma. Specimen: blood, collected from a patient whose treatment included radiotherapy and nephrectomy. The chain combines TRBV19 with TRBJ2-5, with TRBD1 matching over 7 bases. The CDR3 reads CASSRTGQETQYF. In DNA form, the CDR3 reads TGTGCCAGTAGTAGGACAGGACAAGAGACCCAGTACTTC.